This record looks at one T cell receptor (beta chain) sequence and its context. Germline CDR1 SGHTA, CDR2 FQGTGA. This CDR3 is 16 amino acids long. V shed 3 bases and J shed 1 base, with 15 bases lying between them. These data belong to a study of cytomegalovirus exposure and HLA in healthy donors. PCR employed 60 Vbeta and 13 Jbeta primers. Produced via immunoSEQ multiplex PCR; TCRdb's table is partial and in-frame only. This specimen shows around 140,000 clones; the ten leading clones hold 1.5% to 2%. Among the donors, all were healthy bone marrow donors. Material: PBMCs. V is TRBV7-3 and J is TRBJ1-1; D perhaps matches TRBD1 (6 bases). The receptor's source is a woman in her 50s in good health and CMV-seronegative. The CDR3 here is CASSLQPGTPNTEAFF. Written as DNA, the CDR3 is TGTGCCAGCAGCTTGCAGCCCGGGACACCGAACACTGAAGCTTTCTTT.